The clone carrying this T cell receptor (beta chain) appeared a few times. Data came from immunoSEQ multiplex PCR; TCRdb stores just in-frame clones and leaves some out. The profile shows about 9,000 clones, 27% of them singletons. This sample is drawn from a study of graft-versus-host responses after intestinal transplantation. Each mixed lymphocyte reaction held 200,000 CFSE-labeled responders and 200,000 irradiated violet-dye-labeled stimulators. Germline V gene sequence: CDR1 KGHSH, CDR2 LQKENI. V lost 3 bases to trimming and J lost 3 bases; unmatched junction nucleotides: 5. The CDR3 length is 14 residues.

Sample: alloreactive CD8+ T cells from a mixed lymphocyte reaction culture, taken before transplantation. Stated subset: CFSE-low proliferating T cells sorted from roughly 6-day pre-transplant mixed lymphocyte reaction (GvH or HvG direction). The receptor was derived from a human patient who was an organ donor for intestinal transplantation. V gene TRBV18 combines with J gene TRBJ2-7, with 7 bases fitting TRBD1. CDR3 bases: TGTGCCAGCTCACCCGAGGCAGGGGGCTACGAGCAGTACTTC. Amino acid sequence: CASSPEAGGYEQYF.